Following are 16 T cell receptor beta chains from one sample sequenced in a study of control samples from healthy donors and cancer patients. Measured with immunoSEQ multiplex PCR; TCRdb has only the in-frame clones, and not every one. Here the sample table reports about 200,000 clones. Sequenced sample: blood. The receptors come from a woman in her 30s in good health.

The genes are TRBV5-6 and TRBJ2-7; D may be TRBD1 or TRBD2 (5 bases each). Trimming removed 4 bases at V and 0 bases at J, with 14 bases between. Germline lookup yields CDR1 SGHDT and CDR2 YYEEEE. This CDR3 region has 15 residues. CDR3 amino acids: CASSRDPRSSYEQYF. The DNA of the CDR3 is TGTGCCAGCAGCCGGGACCCTCGAAGCTCCTACGAGCAGTACTTC.

J is TRBJ2-7 and V is TRBV7-2, with 11 bases matching TRBD1. This CDR3 spans 17 amino acids. CDR1 is SGHTA and CDR2 is FQGNSA in the germline V gene. V gave up 3 bases and J gave up 3 bases; unmatched junction bases: 10. CDR3 nucleotides: TGTGCCAGCAGCTTTTCCCCATGGGACAGGGGGAACTACGAGCAGTACTTC. Translated, it gives CASSFSPWDRGNYEQYF.

The J gene is TRBJ1-3, the V gene TRBV5-5; D not resolved. V dropped 3 bases and J dropped 4 bases, with 14 bases sitting between them. Germline V gives CDR1 SGHKS, CDR2 YYEKEE (reference sequence). The CDR3 spans 15 residues. The CDR3 sequence is CASSSPVGEGNTIYF. In DNA, the CDR3 is TGTGCCAGCAGCTCCCCTGTTGGGGAGGGAAACACCATATATTTT.

The genes are TRBV10-2 and TRBJ2-3; 13 bases match TRBD2. Germline-derived CDR1 and CDR2 are WSHSY and SAAADI. The CDR3 runs 16 residues. With V trimmed by 6 bases and J by 6 bases, 9 bases remained unmatched. The CDR3 nucleotides read TGCGCCAGCAGGAGAGGACTAGCGGGGGCAGGGGATACGCAGTATTTT. Amino acids: CASRRGLAGAGDTQYF.

In regard to this clone: One end of the junction varies from germline; a read error may be responsible. The chain uses TRBV6-4 and TRBJ2-3; 9 bases map to TRBD2. From germline, CDR1 is MRHNA and CDR2 SNTAGT. The CDR3 spans 17 residues. The CDR3 here is CASSDPSGGHPAGLLFF. Written as DNA, the CDR3 is TGTGCCAGCAGTGACCCGAGCGGGGGGCACCCCGCGGGCCTCCTTTTTTTT.

The chain recombines TRBV19 with TRBJ1-2; D remains unclear. Germline V lookup: CDR1 LNHDA, CDR2 SQIVND (reference sequence). Trimming cost V 3 bases and J 1 base, with 12 bases left between them. CDR3 size: 15 residues. CDR3 amino acids: CASSIVHSHNYGYTF. The DNA of the CDR3 is TGTGCCAGTAGTATCGTACACTCCCATAACTATGGCTACACCTTC.

The V call is TRBV18, the J call TRBJ2-4, with 12 bases matching TRBD2. The V gene's germline CDR1 is KGHSH and CDR2 LQKENI. The length of the CDR3 is 16 residues. V lost 6 bases and J lost 6; bases outside the gene matches: 9. The CDR3 region is CASSPTSGGFGNIQYF. In nucleotides, the CDR3 is TGTGCCAGCTCGCCTACTAGCGGGGGGTTTGGAAACATTCAGTACTTC.

The chain uses TRBV27 and TRBJ1-5; D is ambiguous. V gave up 5 bases and J gave up 1 base, with 18 bases separating them. The CDR3 runs to 17 residues. Germline CDR1 is MNHEY and CDR2 is SMNVEV (reference sequence). The CDR3 coding sequence is TGTGCCAGCAGTCCCTCTATAGGTCCCGGGAGCAATCAGCCCCAGCATTTT. Translation: CASSPSIGPGSNQPQHF.

This chain links TRBV6-2 or TRBV6-3 with TRBJ1-2, with TRBD1 matching 8 bases. V shed 5 bases, J shed 5 bases, and the junction held 10 bases outside the gene matches. This CDR3 is 15 amino acids long. Germline values: CDR1 MNHEY, CDR2 SVGEGT. This CDR3 is CASSDLQGVRYGYTF. DNA of the CDR3: TGTGCCAGCAGTGACTTACAGGGGGTGAGGTATGGCTACACCTTC.

The chain joins TRBV19 to TRBJ1-1, with 7 bases matching TRBD1. The CDR3 length is 14 residues. Germline V gene sequence: CDR1 LNHDA, CDR2 SQIVND (reference sequence). V was pared by 6 bases and J by 2 bases, with 6 bases of the junction left unmatched. The CDR3 reads CASRAGTDNTEAFF. For the CDR3, the DNA is TGTGCCAGTAGAGCCGGGACAGATAACACTGAAGCTTTCTTT.

The rearrangement links TRBV4-1 to TRBJ1-5; D gene unclear. Germline V lookup: CDR1 MGHRA, CDR2 YSYEKL. This CDR3 region has 15 residues. Trimming shortened V by 4 bases and J by 2 bases, and 12 bases separated the two germline ends. The CDR3 DNA is TGCGCCAGCAGCCCCGGGAGGGAGCGCAATCAGCCCCAGCATTTT. Its protein product is CASSPGRERNQPQHF.

The rearrangement joins TRBV5-1 to TRBJ2-1, with TRBD2 identical over 11 bases. This CDR3 is built from 16 residues. The ends lost 0 bases at V and 6 bases at J; junction bases unmatched: 5. The germline V gene has CDR1 SGHRS and CDR2 YFSETQ. The CDR3 DNA follows: TGCGCCAGCAGCTTGGTAGTAGCGGGGGGGCTCAATGAGCAGTTCTTC. This translates into CASSLVVAGGLNEQFF.

The V call is TRBV2, the J call TRBJ1-1, with D hard to call. V lost 4 bases to trimming and J lost 0 bases, with 9 bases between them. Germline CDR1 and CDR2: SNHLY and FYNNEI. This CDR3 is built from 14 residues. The CDR3 DNA reads as TGTGCCAGCAGTGCTGGGGTCCTGAACACTGAAGCTTTCTTT. This encodes CASSAGVLNTEAFF.

The gene calls are TRBV27 and TRBJ1-2; no clear D gene. Deletions cut 8 bases from V and 8 bases from J, with 21 bases between. Per germline, CDR1 MNHEY and CDR2 SMNVEV (reference sequence). This CDR3 contains 14 residues. The DNA for the CDR3 is TGTGCCAGCTTAACAGTAAGAGGATCGGGCGGCTACACCTTC. Protein sequence: CASLTVRGSGGYTF.

J is TRBJ1-2 and V is TRBV6-5; the D is unclear. The germline gives CDR1 MNHEY, CDR2 SVGAGI. Trimming left V 1 base short and J 4 bases short, with 7 bases between. CDR3 length: 13 amino acids. The CDR3 bases are TGTGCCAGCAGTTACTGGGGTGCCTATGGCTACACCTTC. It is translated as CASSYWGAYGYTF.

About this clone itself: The sample has other DNA sequences that encode this CDR3 too. The CDR3 here is CASSEGRGDGYTF. The CDR3 DNA sequence: TGTGCCAGCAGTGAGGGTCGGGGGGATGGCTACACCTTC. The chain carries TRBV25-1 and TRBJ1-2; a weak D match, TRBD1 (5 bases). Trimming removed 3 bases from V and 6 bases from J, with 11 bases in between. Germline V gives CDR1 MGHDK, CDR2 SYGVNS. CDR3 length equals 13 residues.